The T cell receptor beta chain described here comes from a study of OX40 agonist ivuxolimab in advanced cancers. In the study overall: Ivuxolimab was a fully human IgG2 agonistic monoclonal antibody targeting the costimulatory receptor OX40 (CD134). Intravenous ivuxolimab was administered to patients every 2 weeks at six dose levels: 0.01, 0.1, 0.3, 1.5, 3 and 10 mg/kg. Of the 50 to 55 patients in dose escalation, about 20 had hepatocellular carcinoma, approximately 15 had melanoma, 9 had renal cell carcinoma and 9 had head and neck cancer. A male proportion of about 79% and a mean age of about 60 years, ranging from roughly 23 to 90, were recorded for the dose-escalation cohort. Patients were allowed to have had prior anti-PD-1, anti-PD-L1 or anti-CTLA-4 therapy, and 30% to 50% of the dose-escalation patients had previously received checkpoint inhibitors. Partial responses were achieved by three dose-escalation patients, of whom one had hepatocellular carcinoma and two had cutaneous melanoma. Peripheral TCRbeta sequencing was intended to test whether TCR sequence diversity was altered and clonal T-cell expansion was caused by ivuxolimab. The paper reports the monotherapy dose-escalation portion (N = 52 patients) of the phase I ivuxolimab trial. What the research found in general, with its limitations: Partial responders in the 0.1-3.0 mg/kg groups had among the lowest normalized peripheral clonal expansion, especially among CD8+ T cells. Which antigens the clonally expanded peripheral T cells were specific for was not determined. After ivuxolimab, CD8+ T cells had more expanded clones than CD4+ T cells on average. Low levels of normalized T-cell clonal expansion were also shown by some nonresponding patients. At doses of 0.1 to 3.0 mg/kg, clonal expansion of both CD4+ and CD8+ T cells in blood was seen between baseline and week 6.

Genomic DNA was isolated from the sorted cells so that the TCRbeta CDR3 region could be sequenced. The immunoSEQ Assay was used for sequencing of TCRbeta CDR3 regions. In its TCRdb copy, this immuneACCESS table keeps in-frame sequences only and misses some clones. Where compared with another copy, unresolved V genes explain less than half of these, and the others have no known cause. This sample lists about 19,000 clones; around 86% were detected once. Jointly, the top ten make up 10% to 15% of the sample. As regards this clone: Its antigen is still unknown. No quality values exist for individual bases; no much larger clone is one base distant.

Patients with a history of autoimmune disease or receiving systemic immunosuppression were excluded from the trial. Peripheral blood for TCR sequencing was drawn from every dose cohort at baseline, at cycle 4 day 1 and at cycle 7 day 1. The samples were drawn from a first-in-human, open-label, multicenter phase I dose-escalation trial of ivuxolimab. Adults with locally advanced or metastatic head and neck squamous cell, hepatocellular, melanoma or renal cell carcinoma were enrolled in the trial. CD4+ and CD8+ T cells were sorted separately from peripheral blood before TCR sequencing. The sample here was CD4+ or CD8+ T cells sorted from blood, taken in a trial of the OX40 agonist ivuxolimab. The clonotype was recovered from an adult with an advanced solid tumor such as melanoma, head and neck, liver or kidney cancer.

In nucleotide form, the sequence is TGCGCCAGCAGCCAGACGGCGACAGGGGGTTCACCCCTCCACTTT. The resulting protein is CASSQTATGGSPLHF. The chain is assembled from TRBV4-1 and TRBJ1-6, and TRBD1 aligns with 9 junction nucleotides. The germline V end is reduced by 3 bases and the J end by 9 bases; junction bases left unmatched: 6. The germline V gene specifies MGHRA as CDR1 and YSYEKL as CDR2. From cysteine to phenylalanine, the CDR3 is 15 amino acids long. Only the CDR3 region is kept as DNA, spanning 45 bases read in frame from base 1.